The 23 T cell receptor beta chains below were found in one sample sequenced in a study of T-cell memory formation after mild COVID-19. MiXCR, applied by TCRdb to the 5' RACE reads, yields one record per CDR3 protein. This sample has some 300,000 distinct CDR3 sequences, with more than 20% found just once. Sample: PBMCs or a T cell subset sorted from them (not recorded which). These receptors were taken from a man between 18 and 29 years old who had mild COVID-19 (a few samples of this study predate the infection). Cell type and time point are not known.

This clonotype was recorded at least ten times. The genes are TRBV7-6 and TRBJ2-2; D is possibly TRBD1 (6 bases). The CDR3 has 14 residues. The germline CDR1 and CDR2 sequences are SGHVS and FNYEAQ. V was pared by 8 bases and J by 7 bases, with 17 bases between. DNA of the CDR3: TGTGCCAGCCGGGACACTCTCAGGGGCGGGGAGCTGTTTTTT. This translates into CASRDTLRGGELFF. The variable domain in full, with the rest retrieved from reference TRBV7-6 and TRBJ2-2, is GAGVSQSPRYKVTKRGQDVALRCDPISGHVSLYWYRQALGQGPEFLTYFNYEAQQDKSGLPNDRFSAERPEGSISTLTIQRTEQRDSAMYRCASRDTLRGGELFFGEGSRLTVL.

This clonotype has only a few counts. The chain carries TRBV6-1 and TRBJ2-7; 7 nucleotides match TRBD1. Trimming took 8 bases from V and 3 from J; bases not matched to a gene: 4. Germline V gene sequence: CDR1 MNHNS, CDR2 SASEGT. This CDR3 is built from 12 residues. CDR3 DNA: TGTGCCAGCGGTTACAGGGGCTACGAGCAGTACGTC. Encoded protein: CASGYRGYEQYV.

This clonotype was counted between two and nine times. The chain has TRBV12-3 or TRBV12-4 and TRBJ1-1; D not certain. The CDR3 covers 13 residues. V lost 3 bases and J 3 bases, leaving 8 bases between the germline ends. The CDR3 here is CASSLNRHTEAFF. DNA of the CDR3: TGTGCCAGCAGTTTGAACAGACACACTGAAGCTTTCTTT.

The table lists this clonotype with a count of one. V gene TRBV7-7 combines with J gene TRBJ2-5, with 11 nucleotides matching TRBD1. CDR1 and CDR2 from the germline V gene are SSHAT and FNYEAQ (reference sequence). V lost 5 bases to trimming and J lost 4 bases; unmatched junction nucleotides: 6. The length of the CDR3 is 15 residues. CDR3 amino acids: CASSLGQGALETQYF. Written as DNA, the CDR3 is TGTGCCAGCAGCCTTGGACAGGGGGCTTTAGAGACCCAGTACTTC.

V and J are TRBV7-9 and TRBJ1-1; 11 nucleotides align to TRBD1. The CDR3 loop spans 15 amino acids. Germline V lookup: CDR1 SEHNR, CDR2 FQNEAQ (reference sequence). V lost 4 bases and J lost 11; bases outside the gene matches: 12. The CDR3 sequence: CASSSYGQGASEAFF. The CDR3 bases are TGTGCCAGCAGCTCATACGGACAGGGGGCTTCCGAGGCTTTCTTT.

CDR3 in amino acids: CASIRDRGLAFF. The CDR3 DNA reads TGTGCCAGCATCCGTGACAGGGGGCTTGCTTTCTTT. The rearrangement links TRBV12-3 or TRBV12-4 to TRBJ1-1; 10 positions agree with TRBD1. V was pared by 7 bases and J by 11 bases, with 7 bases of the junction left unmatched. This CDR3 is built from 12 residues.

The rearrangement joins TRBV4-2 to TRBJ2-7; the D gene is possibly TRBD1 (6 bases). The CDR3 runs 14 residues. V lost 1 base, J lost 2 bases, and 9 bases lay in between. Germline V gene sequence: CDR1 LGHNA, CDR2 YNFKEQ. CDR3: CASSQGTVTYEQYF. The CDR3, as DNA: TGTGCCAGCAGCCAAGGGACAGTAACCTACGAGCAGTACTTC.

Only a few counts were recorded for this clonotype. The CDR3 DNA reads as TGCAGTGCCCCGGGACTCCACAACCCCTACGAGCAGTACTTC. Amino acid sequence: CSAPGLHNPYEQYF. The rearrangement joins TRBV20-1 to TRBJ2-7; D possibly corresponds to TRBD2 (6 bases). The V end lost 6 bases, the J end lost 2 bases, and 17 bases lay between the germline ends. Germline V lookup: CDR1 DFQATT, CDR2 SNEGSKA (reference sequence). The CDR3 consists of 14 residues.

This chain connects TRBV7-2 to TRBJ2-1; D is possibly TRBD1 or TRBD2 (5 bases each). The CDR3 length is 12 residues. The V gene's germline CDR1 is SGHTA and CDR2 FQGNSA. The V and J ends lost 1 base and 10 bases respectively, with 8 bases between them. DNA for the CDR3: TGTGCCAGCAGCTTAGTGGGACGCGAGCAGTTCTTC. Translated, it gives CASSLVGREQFF. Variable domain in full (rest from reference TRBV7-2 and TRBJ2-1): GAGVSQSPSNKVTEKGKDVELRCDPISGHTALYWYRQSLGQGLEFLIYFQGNSAPDKSGLPSDRFSAERTGGSVSTLTIQRTQQEDSAVYLCASSLVGREQFFGPGTRLTVL.

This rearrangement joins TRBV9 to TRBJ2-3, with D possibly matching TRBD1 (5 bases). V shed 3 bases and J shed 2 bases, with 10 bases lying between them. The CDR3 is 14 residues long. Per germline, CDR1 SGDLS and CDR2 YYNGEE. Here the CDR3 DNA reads TGTGCCAGCAGCGCTTACAGGTCCACAGATACGCAGTATTTT. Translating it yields CASSAYRSTDTQYF. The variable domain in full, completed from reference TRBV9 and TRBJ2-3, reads DSGVTQTPKHLITATGQRVTLRCSPRSGDLSVYWYQQSLDQGLQFLIQYYNGEERAKGNILERFSAQQFPDLHSELNLSSLELGDSALYFCASSAYRSTDTQYFGPGTRLTVL.

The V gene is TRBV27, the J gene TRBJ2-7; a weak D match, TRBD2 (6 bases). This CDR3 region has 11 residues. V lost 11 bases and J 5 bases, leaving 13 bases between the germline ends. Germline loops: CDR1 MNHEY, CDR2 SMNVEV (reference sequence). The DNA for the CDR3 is TGTGCCCCACCCGGGGAGGACGAGCAGTACGTC. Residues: CAPPGEDEQYV.

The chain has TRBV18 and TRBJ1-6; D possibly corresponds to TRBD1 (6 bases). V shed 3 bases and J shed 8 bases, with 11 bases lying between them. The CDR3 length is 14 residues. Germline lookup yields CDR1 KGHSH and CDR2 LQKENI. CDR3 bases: TGTGCCAGCTCACCCGTCGCAGGGGATTCACCCCTCCACTTT. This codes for CASSPVAGDSPLHF.

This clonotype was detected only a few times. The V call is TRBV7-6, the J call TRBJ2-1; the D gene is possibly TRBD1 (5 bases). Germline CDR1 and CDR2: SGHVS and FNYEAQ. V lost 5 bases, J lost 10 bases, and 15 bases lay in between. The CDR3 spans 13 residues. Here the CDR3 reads CASSPLIYREQFF. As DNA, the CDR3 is TGTGCCAGCAGCCCCCTGATTTACAGGGAGCAGTTCTTC.

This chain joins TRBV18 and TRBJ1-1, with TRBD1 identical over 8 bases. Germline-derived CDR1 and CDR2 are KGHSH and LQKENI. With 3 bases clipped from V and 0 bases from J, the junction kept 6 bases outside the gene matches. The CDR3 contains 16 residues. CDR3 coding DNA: TGTGCCAGCTCACCCCGGACAGGGATCATGAACACTGAAGCTTTCTTT. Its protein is CASSPRTGIMNTEAFF.

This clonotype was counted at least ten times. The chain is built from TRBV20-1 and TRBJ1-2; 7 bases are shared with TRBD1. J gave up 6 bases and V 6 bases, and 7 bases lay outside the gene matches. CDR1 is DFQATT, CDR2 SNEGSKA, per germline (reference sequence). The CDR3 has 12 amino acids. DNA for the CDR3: TGCAGTGCGCCGACAGGGACAGATGGCTACACCTTC. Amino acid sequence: CSAPTGTDGYTF.

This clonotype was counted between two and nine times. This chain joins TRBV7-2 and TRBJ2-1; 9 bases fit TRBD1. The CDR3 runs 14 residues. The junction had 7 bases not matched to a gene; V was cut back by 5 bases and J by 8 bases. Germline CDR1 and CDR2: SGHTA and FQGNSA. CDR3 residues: CASSVPGTGHEQFF. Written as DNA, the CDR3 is TGTGCCAGCAGCGTTCCTGGGACAGGGCATGAGCAGTTCTTC. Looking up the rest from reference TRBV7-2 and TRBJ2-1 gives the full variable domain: GAGVSQSPSNKVTEKGKDVELRCDPISGHTALYWYRQSLGQGLEFLIYFQGNSAPDKSGLPSDRFSAERTGGSVSTLTIQRTQQEDSAVYLCASSVPGTGHEQFFGPGTRLTVL.

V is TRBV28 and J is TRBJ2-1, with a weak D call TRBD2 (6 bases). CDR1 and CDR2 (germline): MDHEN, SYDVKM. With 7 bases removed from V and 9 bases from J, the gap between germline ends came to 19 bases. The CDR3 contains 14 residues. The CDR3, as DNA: TGTGCCAGCAAGGACGGGGGAACCGCCGCTGAGCAGTTCTTC. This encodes CASKDGGTAAEQFF.

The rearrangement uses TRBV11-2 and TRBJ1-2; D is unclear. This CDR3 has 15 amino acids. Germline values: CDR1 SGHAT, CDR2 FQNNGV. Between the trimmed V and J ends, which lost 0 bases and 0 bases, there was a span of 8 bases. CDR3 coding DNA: TGTGCCAGCAGCTTAGACCCAGGAGCTAACTATGGCTACACCTTC. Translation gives CASSLDPGANYGYTF.

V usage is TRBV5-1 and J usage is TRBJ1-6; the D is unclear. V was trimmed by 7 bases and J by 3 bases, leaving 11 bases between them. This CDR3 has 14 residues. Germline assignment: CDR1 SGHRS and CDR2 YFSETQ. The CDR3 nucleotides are TGCGCCAGCTCCCTACAGATCTATAATTCACCCCTCCACTTT. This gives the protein CASSLQIYNSPLHF.

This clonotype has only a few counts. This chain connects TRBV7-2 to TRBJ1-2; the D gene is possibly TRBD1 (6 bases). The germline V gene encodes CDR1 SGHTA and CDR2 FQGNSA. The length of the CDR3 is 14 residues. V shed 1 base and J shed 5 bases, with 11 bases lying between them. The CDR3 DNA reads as TGTGCCAGCAGCTTAGGGGGGGCCGGTTATGGCTACACCTTC. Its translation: CASSLGGAGYGYTF.

CDR3 nucleotide sequence: TGTGCCAGCAGCGTCCAGGGATGGGAGACCCAGTACTTC. This sequence encodes CASSVQGWETQYF. V usage is TRBV9 and J usage is TRBJ2-5, with a tentative D call TRBD1 (5 bases). V lost 2 bases and J lost 5, with 10 bases in between. The CDR3 extends over 13 amino acids. Germline V lookup: CDR1 SGDLS, CDR2 YYNGEE.

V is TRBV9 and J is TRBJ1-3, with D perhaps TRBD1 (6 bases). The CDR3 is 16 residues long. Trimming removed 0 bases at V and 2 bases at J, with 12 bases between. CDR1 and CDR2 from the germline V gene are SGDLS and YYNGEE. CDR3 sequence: CASSVVGTRTGNTIYF. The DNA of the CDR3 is TGTGCCAGCAGCGTAGTGGGGACAAGAACTGGAAACACCATATATTTT.

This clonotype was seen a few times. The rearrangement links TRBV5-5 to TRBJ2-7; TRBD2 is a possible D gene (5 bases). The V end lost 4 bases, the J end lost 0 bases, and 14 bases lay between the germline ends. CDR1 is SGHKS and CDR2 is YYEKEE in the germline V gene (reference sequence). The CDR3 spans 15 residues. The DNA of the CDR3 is TGTGCCAGCAGCCCTAAGGGTGGAGGCTCCTACGAGCAGTACTTC. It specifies CASSPKGGGSYEQYF.